This T cell receptor (beta chain) originates from a study of cytomegalovirus exposure and HLA in healthy donors. Study context: Of fewer than 450 genotyped donors, roughly 81% clustered with self-reported Caucasian donors.

Unmatched junction bases numbered 5, after V lost 3 bases and J lost 10 bases. Per the germline V gene, CDR1 is LNHDA and CDR2 is SQIVND (reference sequence). The CDR3 has 15 residues. Vbeta (60) and Jbeta (13) primers were used in the PCR. Sequenced by immunoSEQ multiplex PCR; TCRdb stores in-frame clones only, minus some. The table records about 140,000 clones, over 60% of them present only once. Points on this clone: The antigen is not known.

Study outcomes and limitations: Researchers catalogued roughly 150 TCR beta chains as cytomegalovirus-associated. An analysis done earlier found most TCR beta V segments productive about 87% or about 30% of the time.

The sequence derives from a male donor in good health and CMV-seronegative. Sequenced: PBMCs. This rearrangement joins TRBV19 to TRBJ2-1; 14 bases map to TRBD2. CDR3 in amino acids: CASSMRTSGGREQFF. The DNA for the CDR3 is TGTGCCAGTAGTATGAGGACTAGCGGGGGGCGGGAGCAGTTCTTC.